Listed here are 9 T cell receptor beta chains from one sample, sequenced in a study of OX40 agonist ivuxolimab in advanced cancers. The assay was immunoSEQ multiplex PCR, and TCRdb's table has in-frame clones only and misses some. The data show approximately 50,000 clones, with over 80% seen just once and around 4% held by the top ten. This specimen was CD4+ or CD8+ T cells sorted from blood, taken in a trial of the OX40 agonist ivuxolimab. The receptors come from an adult with an advanced solid tumor such as melanoma, head and neck, liver or kidney cancer.

V usage is TRBV9 and J usage is TRBJ2-3; 10 nucleotides agree with TRBD1. Germline lookup yields CDR1 SGDLS and CDR2 YYNGEE. V was pared by 3 bases and J by 2 bases, with 6 bases of the junction left unmatched. This CDR3 comprises 16 residues. In DNA form, the CDR3 reads TGTGCCAGCAGCGCTTCCGGGACAGGGGTCACAGATACGCAGTATTTT. As protein: CASSASGTGVTDTQYF. The full variable domain, with the rest looked up from reference TRBV9 and TRBJ2-3, is DSGVTQTPKHLITATGQRVTLRCSPRSGDLSVYWYQQSLDQGLQFLIQYYNGEERAKGNILERFSAQQFPDLHSELNLSSLELGDSALYFCASSASGTGVTDTQYFGPGTRLTVL.

V gene TRBV4-2 combines with J gene TRBJ1-1; D is undetermined. The CDR3 is made up of 13 amino acids. V was shortened by 3 bases and J by 4 bases, with 9 bases between the two germline ends. The germline CDR1 and CDR2 sequences are LGHNA and YNFKEQ. The CDR3 sequence is CASSHPRITEAFF. CDR3 nucleotide sequence: TGTGCCAGCAGCCACCCCCGGATCACTGAAGCTTTCTTT.

The rearrangement links TRBV6-1 to TRBJ1-2; TRBD1 might be the D (6 bases). Germline values: CDR1 MNHNS, CDR2 SASEGT. The CDR3 runs 12 residues. Between the trimmed V and J ends, which lost 7 bases and 7 bases, there was a span of 13 bases. The CDR3 DNA reads TGTGCCAGCAAACCGGACAGCTCTGGCTACACCTTC. Residues: CASKPDSSGYTF.

The chain couples TRBV2 to TRBJ1-2; D is perhaps TRBD1 (6 bases). V lost 6 bases, J lost 4 bases, and 12 bases lay in between. The CDR3 is made up of 13 amino acids. CDR1 is SNHLY and CDR2 is FYNNEI in the germline V gene. In nucleotides, the CDR3 is TGTGCCAGCAGGGGGGGCGCATCCTATGGCTACACCTTC. It codes for CASRGGASYGYTF.

This clone came up a few times. The V and J genes are TRBV6-5 and TRBJ1-1; unclear D gene. Trimming stripped 2 bases from V and 2 bases from J, with 6 bases between. The CDR3 is made up of 13 amino acids. CDR1 MNHEY and CDR2 SVGAGI come from the germline V gene. CDR3 sequence reads: CASSYRTNTEAFF. In DNA, the CDR3 is TGTGCCAGCAGTTACCGGACCAACACTGAAGCTTTCTTT.

The chain employs TRBV18 and TRBJ1-5; 8 nucleotides agree with TRBD1. From germline, CDR1 is KGHSH and CDR2 LQKENI. The CDR3 spans 16 residues. V lost 2 bases and J lost 6; bases outside the gene matches: 9. CDR3 in DNA: TGTGCCAGCTCACCAAAAACTGTTACAGGGGGTCAGCCCCAGCATTTT. Its protein product is CASSPKTVTGGQPQHF.

Notes on this clone: Other nucleotide sequences from this sample produce the same CDR3. The CDR3 is CASSLQETQYF. The CDR3 bases are TGTGCCAGCAGCTTACAAGAGACCCAGTACTTC. This chain links TRBV7-9 with TRBJ2-5; D gene unclear. V lost 2 bases and J lost 2, with 0 bases in between. This CDR3 has 11 residues. Per the germline V gene, CDR1 is SEHNR and CDR2 is FQNEAQ (reference sequence). The whole variable domain, remainder taken from reference TRBV7-9 and TRBJ2-5, is DTGVSQNPRHKITKRGQNVTFRCDPISEHNRLYWYRQTLGQGPEFLTYFQNEAQLEKSRLLSDRFSAERPKGSFSTLEIQRTEQGDSAMYLCASSLQETQYFGPGTRLLVL.

V and J are TRBV11-2 and TRBJ2-5; D gene unclear. Germline loops: CDR1 SGHAT, CDR2 FQNNGV. There are 12 residues in the CDR3. Trimming took off 8 bases at V and 5 bases at J, with 12 bases between the two ends. CDR3 nucleotides: TGTGCCAGCTCGCTAGGATTGGAGACCCAGTACTTC. Its protein is CASSLGLETQYF.

This clone was seen a few times. The V gene is TRBV4-2, the J gene TRBJ1-5; D gene ambiguous. CDR1 and CDR2 from the germline V gene are LGHNA and YNFKEQ. The CDR3 spans 17 residues. V was shortened by 0 bases and J by 4 bases, with 16 bases between the two germline ends. CDR3 in DNA: TGTGCCAGCAGCCAAGATAAAAGGCAGGCGCCTAATCAGCCCCAGCATTTT. Its translation is CASSQDKRQAPNQPQHF.